The present T cell receptor beta chain was sequenced within a study of T cells expressing NK-cell markers. The overall study: Seven sequenced donors out of eight were HCMV-seropositive, one seronegative.

This CDR3 is 13 amino acids long. Germline CDR1 reads SGHDT; CDR2 reads YYEEEE. TCRdb re-called the 5' RACE reads; one entry per CDR3 protein, DNA not given. Its table records about 21,000 distinct CDR3 sequences. The clonotype originates from a man aged 18 to 70 in good health. This sequence joins TRBV5-6 and TRBJ2-1. Material for sequencing was blood T cells: a sorted CD56 or NKG2C T cell subset, CD4+ or CD8+ T cells, or bulk PBMC T cells (not recorded which). CDR3 sequence reads: CASSLASYNEQFF.